Shown below are 2 T cell receptor beta chains from a single sample sequenced in a study of T cells in Graves' hyperthyroidism and ophthalmopathy. The TCR beta CDR3 regions underwent amplification using RNA transcripts as the source. TCR CDR3 regions were first amplified by RT-PCR with HTBI primers. TCRdb reprocessed the multiplex PCR reads via MiXCR and lists one record per CDR3 protein. The sample contains about 380,000 distinct CDR3 sequences, under 20% of which appear only once. The sequenced sample was blood. All receptors come from a man younger than 35 with Graves' ophthalmopathy.

The gene calls are TRBV2 and TRBJ1-6; 9 nucleotides agree with TRBD1. The germline CDR1 and CDR2 sequences are SNHLY and FYNNEI. V dropped 3 bases and J dropped 7; count of bases not matched to a gene: 4. The CDR3 is 15 amino acids. The CDR3 here is CASSDGTGTNSPLHF. DNA for the CDR3: TGTGCCAGCAGTGACGGGACAGGGACAAATTCACCCCTCCACTTT.

The table lists this clonotype with many counts. The V gene is TRBV11-2, the J gene TRBJ1-6; 10 nucleotides line up with TRBD1. The CDR3 covers 19 residues. Germline V gene lookup returns CDR1 SGHAT and CDR2 FQNNGV. V shed 3 bases and J 8 bases; nucleotides not matched to a gene: 16. CDR3 protein: CASSLSGGWDRGFDSPLHF. In DNA form, the CDR3 reads TGTGCCAGCAGCTTGAGTGGTGGCTGGGACAGGGGTTTTGATTCACCCCTCCACTTT. Supplemented by reference TRBV11-2 and TRBJ1-6, the full variable domain reads EAGVAQSPRYKIIEKRQSVAFWCNPISGHATLYWYQQILGQGPKLLIQFQNNGVVDDSQLPKDRFSAERLKGVDSTLKIQPAKLEDSAVYLCASSLSGGWDRGFDSPLHFGNGTRLTVT.